The 2 T cell receptor beta chains in this list originate from one sample, sequenced in a study of T cells in Graves' hyperthyroidism and ophthalmopathy (dated by TCRdb to the late 2010s). The receptor library was made with multiplex PCR. The data were produced on an Illumina HiSeq 2000. TCR beta CDR3 regions were amplified from RNA transcripts. For the first round of RT-PCR on the TCR CDR3, the HTBI primer set was used together with the Qiagen OneStep RT-PCR kit. The public reads were run again by TCRdb, first through fastp at Q25 and then through MiXCR, and only productive beta chains were kept. When rows share a CDR3 protein, they turn into one entry using the most common DNA and genes. Recorded for this sample are around 450,000 distinct CDR3 sequences; approximately 14% of them occurred a single time. The ten largest clones capture 12% to 15% of the sample. The specimen was blood. These TCRs come from a woman aged 18-29 years with Graves' hyperthyroidism.

This rearrangement joins TRBV6-2 or TRBV6-3 to TRBJ2-1; TRBD2 might be the D (6 bases). CDR1 and CDR2 from the germline V gene are MNHEY and SVGEGT. The V end lost 2 bases, the J end lost 6 bases, and 11 bases lay between the germline ends. The CDR3 is 14 residues long. The CDR3 region has the DNA TGTGCCAGCAGTTACCTGGAGGGGTTCAATGAGCAGTTCTTC. Amino acids: CASSYLEGFNEQFF.

The chain carries TRBV24-1 and TRBJ2-1; TRBD2 agrees at 9 bases. Unmatched junction bases numbered 5, after V lost 2 bases and J lost 4 bases. The CDR3 has 16 residues. Germline CDR1 KGHDR, CDR2 SFDVKD. For the CDR3, the DNA is TGTGCCACCAGTGATTCTCTAGCGGGATCTTACAATGAGCAGTTCTTC. Protein sequence: CATSDSLAGSYNEQFF.